The sample holds many counts of the clone carrying this T cell receptor (beta chain). V shed 3 bases and J shed 0 bases, with 12 bases lying between them. In germline, CDR1 is DFQATT, CDR2 SNEGSKA (reference sequence). This CDR3 is 15 amino acids long. The data were taken from a study of T cells in Graves' hyperthyroidism and ophthalmopathy. What was amplified from RNA transcripts were TCR beta CDR3 regions. With the HTBI primer set, the TCR CDR3 went through a first round of RT-PCR. TCRdb used MiXCR to reprocess the multiplex PCR reads, holding one entry per CDR3 protein. This table holds around 300,000 distinct CDR3 sequences, about 14% found once.

The chain combines TRBV20-1 with TRBJ1-5; D is perhaps TRBD1 (6 bases). This TCR was sampled from a young woman with Graves' hyperthyroidism. The sample comprised blood. The CDR3: CSASRRGYSNQPQHF. The CDR3, as DNA: TGCAGTGCTAGCCGCAGGGGATATAGCAATCAGCCCCAGCATTTT.